Below, 22 T cell receptor beta chains from the same sample are listed, as sequenced in a study of shared clonotypes between healthy human individuals. Measured with immunoSEQ multiplex PCR; TCRdb has only the in-frame clones, and not every one. The sample has approximately 470,000 clones; around four fifths are singletons. Source material: PBMCs. The receptors were sampled from a woman aged 40 to 50 in good health. Some clones in this sample may be carry-over from other donors' samples.

V and J are TRBV7-2 and TRBJ1-2; D gene unclear. CDR3 size: 14 residues. The V gene lost 1 base and the J gene lost 8 bases, with 14 bases spanning the gap. Germline values: CDR1 SGHTA, CDR2 FQGNSA. CDR3 in DNA: TGTGCCAGCAGCTTAGATACCCGTCCCGGAGGCTACACCTTC. This gives the protein CASSLDTRPGGYTF.

This clone was picked up one time. This chain connects TRBV27 to TRBJ2-7; D is ambiguous. The V gene's germline CDR1 is MNHEY and CDR2 SMNVEV (reference sequence). This CDR3 has 15 residues. With 5 bases removed from V and 4 bases from J, the gap between germline ends came to 18 bases. CDR3 sequence reads: CASSPQRYLPYEQYF. For the CDR3, the DNA is TGTGCCAGCAGTCCCCAACGATACCTCCCTTACGAGCAGTACTTC.

This chain uses TRBV19 with TRBJ1-5, with TRBD1 matching over 8 bases. With V trimmed by 6 bases and J by 5 bases, 12 bases remained unmatched. This CDR3 spans 16 amino acids. Germline values: CDR1 LNHDA, CDR2 SQIVND (reference sequence). The CDR3, as DNA: TGTGCCAGTAGACAGGGGGTAAACCTAATTTATCAGCCCCAGCATTTT. Translated: CASRQGVNLIYQPQHF. The full variable domain, completed using reference TRBV19 and TRBJ1-5, is DGGITQSPKYLFRKEGQNVTLSCEQNLNHDAMYWYRQDPGQGLRLIYYSQIVNDFQKGDIAEGYSVSREKKESFPLTVTSAQKNPTAFYLCASRQGVNLIYQPQHFGDGTRLSIL.

This clone occurred once. V and J are TRBV29-1 and TRBJ1-5; D possibly corresponds to TRBD1 (5 bases). The CDR3 runs 12 residues. Deletions cut 5 bases from V and 7 bases from J, with 12 bases between. Germline V gene data show CDR1 as SQVTM and CDR2 as ANQGSEA. The CDR3 sequence: CSVSYRGQPQHF. As DNA, the CDR3 is TGCAGCGTTAGCTACCGGGGGCAGCCCCAGCATTTT.

Notes on this clone: A far larger clone is only one base removed, so a read error is likely. This chain links TRBV5-8 with TRBJ1-1, with unresolved D. CDR3 size: 13 residues. CDR1 is SGHTS and CDR2 is YDEGEE in the germline V gene. The CDR3 region is CASSSILLSNALF. In DNA, the CDR3 is TGTGCCAGCAGCTCGATCCTACTGAGCAATGCTCTCTTT.

V gene TRBV14 combines with J gene TRBJ1-3, with 8 bases fitting TRBD1. Germline V gives CDR1 SGHDN, CDR2 FVKESK. V was pared by 1 base and J by 0 bases, with 17 bases of the junction left unmatched. The CDR3 length is 21 residues. The chain's CDR3 is CASSQALWDRQRRHSGNTIYF. Here the CDR3 DNA reads TGTGCCAGCAGCCAAGCCTTATGGGACAGGCAAAGAAGGCACTCTGGAAACACCATATATTTT.

This rearrangement joins TRBV5-5 to TRBJ2-7, with 7 bases identical to TRBD2. Trimming took 0 bases from V and 4 from J; bases not matched to a gene: 7. The CDR3 has 15 residues. In germline, CDR1 is SGHKS, CDR2 YYEKEE (reference sequence). CDR3 nucleotide sequence: TGTGCCAGCAGCTTGGGACTAGCTGAATGGTACGAGCAGTACTTC. This sequence encodes CASSLGLAEWYEQYF.

The V and J genes are TRBV28 and TRBJ1-4; 9 positions match TRBD1. This CDR3 is built from 17 residues. Germline CDR1 reads MDHEN; CDR2 reads SYDVKM. With 5 bases clipped from V and 1 base from J, the junction kept 8 bases outside the gene matches. The CDR3 loop reads CASSERTGVGTNEKLFF. CDR3 DNA: TGTGCCAGCAGTGAACGGACAGGGGTGGGAACTAATGAAAAACTGTTTTTT.

This clone was seen just once. This is likely an artifact of a read error, given a far larger clone one base away. The identical CDR3 is also encoded by other nucleotide sequences in the sample. The gene calls are TRBV7-9 and TRBJ2-4; tentatively, D is TRBD1 or TRBD2 (5 bases each). The germline V gene has CDR1 SEHNR and CDR2 FQNEAQ (reference sequence). The length of the CDR3 is 16 residues. The CDR3 loop reads CASSLGAGLAKNIQYF. CDR3 nucleotide sequence: TGTGCCAGCAGCTTAGGGGCAGGGCTAGCCAAAAATATTCAGTACTTC.

The chain uses TRBV29-1 and TRBJ2-6; 8 bases agree with TRBD1. J gave up 2 bases and V 6 bases, and 9 bases lay outside the gene matches. Germline V gives CDR1 SQVTM, CDR2 ANQGSEA. The CDR3 covers 16 residues. The CDR3 is CSVRGQGSAGANVLTF. The CDR3 bases are TGCAGCGTACGCGGACAGGGAAGTGCTGGGGCCAACGTCCTGACTTTC.

V is TRBV30 and J is TRBJ2-5; no firm D call. The DNA end is a closer match to TRBJ2-7, so the J assignment may be wrong. Per the germline V gene, CDR1 is GTSNPN and CDR2 is SVGIG (reference sequence). The CDR3 has 13 residues. The CDR3 reads CAWSSDNSYEQYF. DNA of the CDR3: TGTGCCTGGAGTAGTGACAACTCCTACGAGCAGTACTTC.

The rearrangement links TRBV7-9 to TRBJ1-1; D gene uncertain. This CDR3 comprises 13 residues. V was pared by 5 bases and J by 0 bases, with 7 bases between. The germline V gene encodes CDR1 SEHNR and CDR2 FQNEAQ (reference sequence). Here the CDR3 DNA reads TGTGCCAGCAGCCTCGATTTGAACACTGAAGCTTTCTTT. This codes for CASSLDLNTEAFF.

This chain joins TRBV28 and TRBJ1-2; D perhaps matches TRBD1 (6 bases). With 10 bases removed from V and 4 bases from J, the gap between germline ends came to 13 bases. Germline CDR1 reads MDHEN; CDR2 reads SYDVKM. This CDR3 is built from 12 residues. The CDR3 reads CATNRASYGYTF. The CDR3 DNA follows: TGTGCCACGAACAGGGCCAGCTATGGCTACACCTTC.

This clone was seen more than once but under ten times. The chain has TRBV30 and TRBJ1-4; 7 bases fit TRBD1. Germline assignment: CDR1 GTSNPN and CDR2 SVGIG (reference sequence). The V segment lost 3 bases and the J segment 5 bases; nucleotides outside the gene matches: 0. The CDR3 totals 12 residues. The CDR3 loop is CAWSRGNEKLFF. In nucleotides, the CDR3 is TGTGCCTGGAGCAGGGGGAATGAAAAACTGTTTTTT.

The chain combines TRBV11-2 with TRBJ2-7; 7 bases agree with TRBD1. V trimming: 1 base; J trimming: 5 bases; junction bases outside the gene matches: 5. The CDR3 totals 14 residues. Germline values: CDR1 SGHAT, CDR2 FQNNGV. CDR3 nucleotide sequence: TGTGCCAGCAGCTTAGGACAGGGCGTCAACGAGCAGTACTTC. Encoded protein: CASSLGQGVNEQYF.

V usage is TRBV7-2 and J usage is TRBJ1-5; the match to TRBD1 covers 9 bases. The junction had 8 bases not matched to a gene; V was cut back by 4 bases and J by 7 bases. The CDR3 has 15 residues. The V gene's germline CDR1 is SGHTA and CDR2 FQGNSA. In nucleotides, the CDR3 is TGTGCCAGCAGCTCGGGCGGGACAGGGTGGCAGCCCCAGCATTTT. It encodes CASSSGGTGWQPQHF. The full variable domain, completed using reference TRBV7-2 and TRBJ1-5, is GAGVSQSPSNKVTEKGKDVELRCDPISGHTALYWYRQSLGQGLEFLIYFQGNSAPDKSGLPSDRFSAERTGGSVSTLTIQRTQQEDSAVYLCASSSGGTGWQPQHFGDGTRLSIL.

This chain joins TRBV4-3 and TRBJ1-1; the D is unclear. V shed 2 bases and J shed 0 bases, with 7 bases lying between them. Germline V gives CDR1 LGHNA, CDR2 YSLEER. CDR3 size: 14 residues. The CDR3 loop is CASSQSLLNTEAFF. CDR3 nucleotides: TGCGCCAGCAGCCAAAGTCTACTGAACACTGAAGCTTTCTTT.

The chain employs TRBV6-5 and TRBJ1-2; D gene unclear. The germline V gene has CDR1 MNHEY and CDR2 SVGAGI. The V gene lost 2 bases and the J gene lost 4 bases, with 8 bases spanning the gap. The CDR3 is 13 residues long. The CDR3 bases are TGTGCCAGCAGTTACGGCGGGTCCTATGGCTACACCTTC. It encodes CASSYGGSYGYTF.

V usage is TRBV6-1 and J usage is TRBJ2-1, with D perhaps TRBD1 (5 bases). CDR3 length: 15 amino acids. Trimming removed 3 bases at V and 2 bases at J, with 11 bases between. The germline CDR1 and CDR2 sequences are MNHNS and SASEGT. The DNA for the CDR3 is TGTGCCAGCAGTGAGGGGCTACTGACCTACAATGAGCAGTTCTTC. Translating gives CASSEGLLTYNEQFF.

The J gene is TRBJ2-5, the V gene TRBV7-2, with D possibly called TRBD1 or TRBD2 (5 bases each). The V gene's germline CDR1 is SGHTA and CDR2 FQGNSA. Trimming removed 7 bases at V and 0 bases at J, with 15 bases between. This CDR3 is 15 amino acids long. CDR3 residues: CASTEAGTNQETQYF. The CDR3 DNA reads as TGTGCCAGCACCGAAGCAGGGACCAACCAAGAGACCCAGTACTTC.

The chain carries TRBV5-1 and TRBJ2-1; D unclear. CDR1 SGHRS and CDR2 YFSETQ come from the germline V gene. The length of the CDR3 is 13 residues. Trimming left V 1 base short and J 6 bases short, with 8 bases between. Written as DNA, the CDR3 is TGCGCCAGCAGCTTGCCCAGCCGCAATGAGCAGTTCTTC. Its protein product is CASSLPSRNEQFF. Full variable domain (rest looked up from reference TRBV5-1 and TRBJ2-1): KAGVTQTPRYLIKTRGQQVTLSCSPISGHRSVSWYQQTPGQGLQFLFEYFSETQRNKGNFPGRFSGRQFSNSRSEMNVSTLELGDSALYLCASSLPSRNEQFFGPGTRLTVL.

The gene calls are TRBV7-7 and TRBJ2-1; 14 nucleotides match TRBD2. The CDR3 has 15 amino acids. Trimming cost V 4 bases and J 7 bases; bases outside gene matches: 3. Germline V gives CDR1 SSHAT, CDR2 FNYEAQ (reference sequence). CDR3 DNA: TGTGCCAGCAGCTCGGGACTAGCGGGAGCGAATGAGCAGTTCTTC. The encoded protein is CASSSGLAGANEQFF.